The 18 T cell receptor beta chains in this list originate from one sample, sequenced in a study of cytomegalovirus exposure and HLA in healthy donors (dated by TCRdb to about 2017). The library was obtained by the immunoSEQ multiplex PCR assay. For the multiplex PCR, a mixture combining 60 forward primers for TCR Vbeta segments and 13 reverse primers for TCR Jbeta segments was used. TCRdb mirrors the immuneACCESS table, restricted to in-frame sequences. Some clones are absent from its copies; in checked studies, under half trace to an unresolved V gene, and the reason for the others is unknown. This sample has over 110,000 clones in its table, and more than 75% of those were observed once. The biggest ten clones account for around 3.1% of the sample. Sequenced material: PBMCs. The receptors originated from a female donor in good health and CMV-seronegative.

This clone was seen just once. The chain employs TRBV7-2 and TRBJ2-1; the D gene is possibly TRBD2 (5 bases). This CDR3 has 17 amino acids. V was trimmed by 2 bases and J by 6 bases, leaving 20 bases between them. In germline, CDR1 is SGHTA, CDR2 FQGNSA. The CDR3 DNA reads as TGTGCCAGCAGCTTATTAGGGAGCTCGGCCAGATCCAATGAGCAGTTCTTC. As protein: CASSLLGSSARSNEQFF.

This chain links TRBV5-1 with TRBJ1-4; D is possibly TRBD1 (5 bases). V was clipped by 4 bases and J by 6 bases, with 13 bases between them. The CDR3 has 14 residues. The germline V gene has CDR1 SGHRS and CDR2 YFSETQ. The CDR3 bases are TGCGCCAGCAGCCGCTCAGGAGGGGATGAAAAACTGTTTTTT. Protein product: CASSRSGGDEKLFF.

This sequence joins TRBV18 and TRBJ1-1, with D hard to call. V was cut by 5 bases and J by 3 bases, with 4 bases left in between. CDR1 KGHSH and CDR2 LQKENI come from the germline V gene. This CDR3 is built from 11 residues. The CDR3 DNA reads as TGTGCCAGCTCATCTCACACTGAAGCTTTCTTT. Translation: CASSSHTEAFF.

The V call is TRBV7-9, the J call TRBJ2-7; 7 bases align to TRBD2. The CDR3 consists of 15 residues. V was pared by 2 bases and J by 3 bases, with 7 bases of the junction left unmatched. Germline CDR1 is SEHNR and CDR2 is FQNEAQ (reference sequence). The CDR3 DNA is TGTGCCAGCAGCTTATCGCGGGGGTCTCTCTACGAGCAGTACTTC. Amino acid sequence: CASSLSRGSLYEQYF.

The CDR3 DNA is TGTGCCAGCAGCCCGGCACTAACTGACAATGAGCAGTTCTTC. The encoded protein is CASSPALTDNEQFF. This sequence joins TRBV9 and TRBJ2-1; D call uncertain. Germline V gives CDR1 SGDLS, CDR2 YYNGEE. V was shortened by 4 bases and J by 5 bases, with 13 bases between the two germline ends. This CDR3 contains 14 residues.

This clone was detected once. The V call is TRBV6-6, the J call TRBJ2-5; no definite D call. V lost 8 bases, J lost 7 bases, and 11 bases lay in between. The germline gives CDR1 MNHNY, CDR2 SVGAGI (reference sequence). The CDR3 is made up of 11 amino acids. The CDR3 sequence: CASGSERTQYF. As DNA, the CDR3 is TGTGCCAGCGGATCGGAGCGGACCCAGTACTTC.

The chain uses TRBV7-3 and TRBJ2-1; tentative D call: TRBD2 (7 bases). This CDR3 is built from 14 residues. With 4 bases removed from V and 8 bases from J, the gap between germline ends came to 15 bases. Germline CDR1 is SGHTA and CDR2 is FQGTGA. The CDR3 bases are TGTGCCAGCAGCTCAAAGGGGGGGCCGGATGAGCAGTTCTTC. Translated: CASSSKGGPDEQFF.

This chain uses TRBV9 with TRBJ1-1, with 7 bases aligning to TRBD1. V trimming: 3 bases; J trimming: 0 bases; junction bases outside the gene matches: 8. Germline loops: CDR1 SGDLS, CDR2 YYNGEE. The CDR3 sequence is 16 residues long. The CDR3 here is CASSAPGQGVNTEAFF. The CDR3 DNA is TGTGCCAGCAGCGCCCCAGGGCAGGGGGTGAACACTGAAGCTTTCTTT.

CDR3 nucleotides: TGCGCCAGCAGCCCGTTGGACAAGCCCTACGAGCAGTACTTC. Encoded protein: CASSPLDKPYEQYF. The chain carries TRBV5-1 and TRBJ2-7; tentatively, D is TRBD1 (5 bases). V dropped 4 bases and J dropped 2 bases, with 13 bases sitting between them. The CDR3 consists of 14 residues. Looked up from germline, CDR1 is SGHRS and CDR2 is YFSETQ.

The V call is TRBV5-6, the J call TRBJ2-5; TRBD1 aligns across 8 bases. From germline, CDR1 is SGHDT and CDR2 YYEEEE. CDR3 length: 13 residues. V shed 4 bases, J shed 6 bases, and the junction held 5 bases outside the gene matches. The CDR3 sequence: CASSPGQGKTQYF. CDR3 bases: TGTGCCAGCAGCCCCGGACAGGGAAAGACCCAGTACTTC.

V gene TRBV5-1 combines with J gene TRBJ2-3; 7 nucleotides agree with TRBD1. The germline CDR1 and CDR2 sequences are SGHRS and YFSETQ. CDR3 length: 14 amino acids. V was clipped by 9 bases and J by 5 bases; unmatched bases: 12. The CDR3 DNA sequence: TGCGCCACGGCTCCCAGGGGGTGGGAAGATACGCAGTATTTT. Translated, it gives CATAPRGWEDTQYF.

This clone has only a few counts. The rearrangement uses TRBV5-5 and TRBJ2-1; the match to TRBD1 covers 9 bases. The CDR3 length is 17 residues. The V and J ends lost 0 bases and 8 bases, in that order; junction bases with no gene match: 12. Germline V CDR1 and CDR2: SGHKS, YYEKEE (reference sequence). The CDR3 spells CASSLAGVTGGWDEQFF. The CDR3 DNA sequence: TGTGCCAGCAGCTTGGCCGGGGTTACAGGGGGCTGGGATGAGCAGTTCTTC.

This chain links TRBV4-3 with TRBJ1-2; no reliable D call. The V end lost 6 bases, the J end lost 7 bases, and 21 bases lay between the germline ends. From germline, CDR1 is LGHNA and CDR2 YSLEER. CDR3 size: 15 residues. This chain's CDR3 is CASSLLGGTSGGYTF. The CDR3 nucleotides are TGCGCCAGCAGTCTCCTGGGTGGCACCTCAGGTGGCTACACCTTC.

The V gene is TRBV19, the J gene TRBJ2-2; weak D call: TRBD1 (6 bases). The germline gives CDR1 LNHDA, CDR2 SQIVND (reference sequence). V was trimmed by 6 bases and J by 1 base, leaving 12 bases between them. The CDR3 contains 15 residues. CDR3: CASRKWTENTGELFF. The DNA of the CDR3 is TGTGCCAGTAGAAAATGGACAGAGAACACCGGGGAGCTGTTTTTT. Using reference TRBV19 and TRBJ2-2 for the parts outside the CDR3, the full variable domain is DGGITQSPKYLFRKEGQNVTLSCEQNLNHDAMYWYRQDPGQGLRLIYYSQIVNDFQKGDIAEGYSVSREKKESFPLTVTSAQKNPTAFYLCASRKWTENTGELFFGEGSRLTVL.

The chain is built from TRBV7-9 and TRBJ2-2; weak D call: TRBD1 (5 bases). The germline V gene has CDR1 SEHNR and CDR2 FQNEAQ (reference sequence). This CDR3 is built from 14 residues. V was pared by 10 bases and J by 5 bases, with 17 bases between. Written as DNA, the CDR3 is TGTGCCAACTCAGGGTCGACAGATACCGGGGAGCTGTTTTTT. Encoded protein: CANSGSTDTGELFF.

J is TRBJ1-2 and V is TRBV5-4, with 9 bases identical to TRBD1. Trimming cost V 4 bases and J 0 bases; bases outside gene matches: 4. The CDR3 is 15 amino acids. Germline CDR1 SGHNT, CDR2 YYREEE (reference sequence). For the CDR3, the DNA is TGTGCCAGCAGCGCGGACAGGGGACCTAACTATGGCTACACCTTC. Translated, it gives CASSADRGPNYGYTF.

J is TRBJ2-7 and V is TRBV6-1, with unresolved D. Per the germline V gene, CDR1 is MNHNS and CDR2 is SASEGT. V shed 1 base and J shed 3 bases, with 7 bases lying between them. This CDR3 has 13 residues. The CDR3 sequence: CASSEGLVYEQYF. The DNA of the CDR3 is TGTGCCAGCAGTGAAGGACTCGTCTACGAGCAGTACTTC.

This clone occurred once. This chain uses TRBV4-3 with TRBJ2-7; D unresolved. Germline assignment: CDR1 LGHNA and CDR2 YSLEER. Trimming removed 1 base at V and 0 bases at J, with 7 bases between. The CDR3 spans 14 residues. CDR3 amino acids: CASSQGALSYEQYF. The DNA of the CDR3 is TGCGCCAGCAGCCAAGGGGCCCTCTCCTACGAGCAGTACTTC.